Listed below are T cell receptor beta chains from one sample, sequenced in a study of vaccination effects on CD4 cells after COVID-19. Libraries were prepared by immunoSEQ multiplex PCR; TCRdb keeps only in-frame clonotypes and omits some of them. The table shows 55,000 to 70,000 clones, with 81% occurring only once. Their recognized antigens are unknown. Source: CD4+ T cells from PBMCs cultured with HCoV-229E spike peptides, taken before COVID-19 vaccination. The receptors were gathered from a human donor who received a COVID-19 vaccine. CDR3s include the opening cysteine and the closing phenylalanine or tryptophan. The order of the fields is J gene, clone size, V gene, D gene, CDR3 DNA, CDR3 protein. D genes are given only for firm matches. Clone size is shown for a subset of rows, as once, few, many or a class of expanded clone.

TRBJ1-2	once	TRBV18	-	TGTGCCAGCTCACCACCATTACGCTGGGCTGATGGCTACACCTTC	CASSPPLRWADGYTF
TRBJ1-5	-	TRBV11-1	-	TGTGCCAGCAGCTTAGGAGGGTACGGGCAGCCCCAGCATTTT	CASSLGGYGQPQHF
TRBJ1-2	-	TRBV28	-	TGTGCCAGCAGACAGCCCGGGACTAGCTATGGCTACACCTTC	CASRQPGTSYGYTF
TRBJ1-2	-	TRBV24-1	-	TGTGCCGTGGGGAATCCTAACTATGGCTACACCTTC	CAVGNPNYGYTF
TRBJ1-4	-	TRBV6-1	-	TGTGCCAGCAGTGACCACCACAGTAGAACTAATGAAAAACTGTTTTTT	CASSDHHSRTNEKLFF
TRBJ2-2	few	TRBV4-3	-	TGCGCCAGCAGCCAAGCGAAGGGGGTGGCCGGGGAGCTGTTTTTT	CASSQAKGVAGELFF
TRBJ1-4	-	TRBV9	TRBD1	TGTGCCAGCAGCGCATCCCCCCAGGGGGGGAGTGAAAAACTGTTTTTT	CASSASPQGGSEKLFF
TRBJ1-2	few	TRBV29-1	-	TGCAGCGGTTACAGGGAGTCGGGCTATGGCTACACCTTC	CSGYRESGYGYTF
TRBJ2-5	-	TRBV2	-	TGTGCCAGCAGGCCGTTCAGCGAGACCCAGTACTTC	CASRPFSETQYF
TRBJ1-6	-	TRBV12-3/TRBV12-4	-	TGTGCCAGCAGCCCTCAGGGGAACTCACCCCTCCACTTT	CASSPQGNSPLHF
TRBJ1-5	-	TRBV2	TRBD1	TGTGCCAGCAGTCGATCAGGGGGCGGTCAGCCCCAGCATTTT	CASSRSGGGQPQHF
TRBJ1-6	-	TRBV2	TRBD1	TGTGCCAGCAGATTAAGGACAGGGGTCAATTCACCCCTCCACTTT	CASRLRTGVNSPLHF
TRBJ1-5	-	TRBV19	-	TGTGCCAGTAGTCTCGTCGGACAAAATCAGCCCCAGCATTTT	CASSLVGQNQPQHF
TRBJ1-1	-	TRBV7-3	-	TGTGCCAGCAGCTTAAACAGGGACACTGAAGCTTTCTTT	CASSLNRDTEAFF
TRBJ1-1	once	TRBV19	-	TGTGCCAGTAGTCTGGGGCTGATGAACACTGAAGCTTTCTTT	CASSLGLMNTEAFF
TRBJ1-5	-	TRBV30	-	TGTGCCTGGAGTGCGGGAGTCGGCAATCAGCCCCAGCATTTT	CAWSAGVGNQPQHF
TRBJ2-5	-	TRBV2	TRBD2	TGTGCCAGCAGGAAGACTAGCGGGGCGAGGGGAGAGACCCAGTACTTC	CASRKTSGARGETQYF
TRBJ2-2	-	TRBV5-1	-	TGCGCCAGCAGCCCAGTCCTGAACACCGGGGAGCTGTTTTTT	CASSPVLNTGELFF
TRBJ2-4	-	TRBV27	TRBD2	TGTGCCAGCAGTTTATCGTCACTAGCGGGGGCCCAAAACAACATTCAGTACTTC	CASSLSSLAGAQNNIQYF
TRBJ1-2	-	TRBV7-9	-	TGTGCCAGCAGCTTAGTGTTCACAGGAAAGGGTCTCGACTATGGCTACACCTTC	CASSLVFTGKGLDYGYTF
TRBJ2-3	-	TRBV19	TRBD1	TGTGCCAGTAGTTCCTTCCGGGACAGGGGCACAGATACGCAGTATTTT	CASSSFRDRGTDTQYF
TRBJ1-4	-	TRBV10-2	-	TGCGCCAGCAGGTTTGAAAAACTGTTTTTT	CASRFEKLFF
TRBJ1-1	-	TRBV12-5	TRBD1	TGTGCTAGTGGTTTGGAACAGGGGGAAGGACACACTGAAGCTTTCTTT	CASGLEQGEGHTEAFF
TRBJ2-2	-	TRBV28	-	TGTGCCAGCAGTGCCGGGACAAATCAACGGGAGCTGTTTTTT	CASSAGTNQRELFF
TRBJ2-1	-	TRBV29-1	TRBD1	TGCAGCGCTGGGACAGACTCTTACAATGAGCAGTTCTTC	CSAGTDSYNEQFF
TRBJ1-1	-	TRBV28	-	TGTGCCAGCAGTCGTCACCGGGACCACACTGAAGCTTTCTTT	CASSRHRDHTEAFF
TRBJ1-4	-	TRBV18	-	TGTGCCAGCTCCGGACAGACAAATGAAAAACTGTTTTTT	CASSGQTNEKLFF
TRBJ1-2	once	TRBV19	TRBD1	TGTGCCAGTCAATTAACCCGGGACAGAGAACGTCCTAACTATGGCTACACCTTC	CASQLTRDRERPNYGYTF
TRBJ2-3	-	TRBV5-6	TRBD1	TGTGCCAGCAGCTGGACAGGGTCAAATACGCAGTATTTT	CASSWTGSNTQYF
TRBJ2-3	-	TRBV3-1/TRBV3-2	-	TGTGCCAGCAGCTTGCGCACAGATACGCAGTATTTT	CASSLRTDTQYF
TRBJ2-2	-	TRBV4-1	TRBD1	TGCGCCAGCAGCCCAACCGGGACAGGGGGCAACACCGGGGAGCTGTTTTTT	CASSPTGTGGNTGELFF
TRBJ2-2	-	TRBV29-1	TRBD2	TGCAGCGTGGAGGGTAGCGGGGGGTTAAACACCGGGGAGCTGTTTTTT	CSVEGSGGLNTGELFF
TRBJ2-5	-	TRBV7-2	-	TGTGCCAGCAGCTCCGCCTACCGCGGGCCAGAGACCCAGTACTTC	CASSSAYRGPETQYF
TRBJ1-2	-	TRBV24-1	-	TGTGCCACCAGTGACCCTGGGACGTCCTATGGCTACACCTTC	CATSDPGTSYGYTF
TRBJ2-6	-	TRBV19	-	TGTGCCAGTGGCCGGGTGTCTGGGGCCAACGTCCTGACTTTC	CASGRVSGANVLTF
TRBJ2-5	-	TRBV5-1	TRBD1	TGCGCCAGCAGCCGGCAGGGGGCGCGGGAGACCCAGTACTTC	CASSRQGARETQYF
TRBJ1-1	-	TRBV5-1	TRBD1	TGCGCCAGCAGCTTGTTGGGACAGCCATTGAACACTGAAGCTTTCTTT	CASSLLGQPLNTEAFF
TRBJ2-6	-	TRBV5-1	-	TGCGCCAGCAGCCCAAACGGGCCTGGGGCCAACGTCCTGACTTTC	CASSPNGPGANVLTF
TRBJ1-1	-	TRBV3-1/TRBV3-2	-	TGTGCCAGCAGCCAAACCCGGCAGGTAAAAGCTTTCTTT	CASSQTRQVKAFF
TRBJ1-1	few	TRBV18	TRBD1	TGTGCCAGCTCATCCCTGACAGGGAAGCTGGTGAACGCTGAAGCTTTCTTT	CASSSLTGKLVNAEAFF
TRBJ1-5	few	TRBV6-7	TRBD1	TGTGCCAGCAGTTCCTGGGGATATATGGACAGGGTGGACCAGCCCCAGCATTTT	CASSSWGYMDRVDQPQHF
TRBJ1-2	-	TRBV27	-	TGTGCCAGCAGTGCAGGGACAAAATATGGCTACACCTTC	CASSAGTKYGYTF
TRBJ1-6	-	TRBV2	-	TGTGCCAGCGGGGCAGCGTATAATTCACCCCTCCACTTT	CASGAAYNSPLHF
TRBJ2-3	-	TRBV5-4	TRBD2	TGTGCCAGCAGGAGCGGGGGGGCGGCCACAGATACGCAGTATTTT	CASRSGGAATDTQYF
TRBJ1-1	-	TRBV5-1	-	TGCGCCAGCAGCGTTGAGAGTTGGGGTACTGAAGCTTTCTTT	CASSVESWGTEAFF
TRBJ1-5	few	TRBV6-6	-	TGTGCCAGCAGCCGGACGGGCAATCAGCCCCAGCATTTT	CASSRTGNQPQHF
TRBJ1-6	-	TRBV30	-	TGTGCCTGGAGGGACACAAATTCACCCCTCCACTTT	CAWRDTNSPLHF
TRBJ1-2	-	TRBV6-1	-	TGTGCCAGCAGTGAAGCGACAGCCCGCTATGGCTACACCTTC	CASSEATARYGYTF
TRBJ2-5	-	TRBV2	TRBD1	TGTGCCAGCAAGGACAGGGGAACCCAAGAGACCCAGTACTTC	CASKDRGTQETQYF
TRBJ1-4	-	TRBV29-1	-	TGCAGCGTTGAAGATACGGGGGGACATGAAAAACTGTTTTTT	CSVEDTGGHEKLFF
TRBJ2-3	-	TRBV6-5	-	TGTGCCAGCATGGGGTCAGATACGCAGTATTTT	CASMGSDTQYF
TRBJ2-3	-	TRBV28	TRBD2	TGTGCCAGCAGTCCAAAACCCGGACTAGCGGGGGGCACAGATACGCAGTATTTT	CASSPKPGLAGGTDTQYF